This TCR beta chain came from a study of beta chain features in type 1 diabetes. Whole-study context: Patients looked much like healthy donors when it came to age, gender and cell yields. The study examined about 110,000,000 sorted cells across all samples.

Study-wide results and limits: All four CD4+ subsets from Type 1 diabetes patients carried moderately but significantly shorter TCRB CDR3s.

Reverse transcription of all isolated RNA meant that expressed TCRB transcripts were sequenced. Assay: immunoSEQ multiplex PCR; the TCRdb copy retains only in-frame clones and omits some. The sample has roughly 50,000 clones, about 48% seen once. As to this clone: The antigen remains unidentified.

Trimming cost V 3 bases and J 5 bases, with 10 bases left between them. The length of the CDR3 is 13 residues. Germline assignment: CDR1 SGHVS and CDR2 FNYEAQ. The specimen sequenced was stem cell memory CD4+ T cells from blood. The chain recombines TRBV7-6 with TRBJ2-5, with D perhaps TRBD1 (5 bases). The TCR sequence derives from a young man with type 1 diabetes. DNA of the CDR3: TGTGCCAGCAGCTTGACAGTCTTGGAGACCCAGTACTTC. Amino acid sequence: CASSLTVLETQYF. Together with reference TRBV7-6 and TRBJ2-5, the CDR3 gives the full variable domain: GAGVSQSPRYKVTKRGQDVALRCDPISGHVSLYWYRQALGQGPEFLTYFNYEAQQDKSGLPNDRFSAERPEGSISTLTIQRTEQRDSAMYRCASSLTVLETQYFGPGTRLLVL.